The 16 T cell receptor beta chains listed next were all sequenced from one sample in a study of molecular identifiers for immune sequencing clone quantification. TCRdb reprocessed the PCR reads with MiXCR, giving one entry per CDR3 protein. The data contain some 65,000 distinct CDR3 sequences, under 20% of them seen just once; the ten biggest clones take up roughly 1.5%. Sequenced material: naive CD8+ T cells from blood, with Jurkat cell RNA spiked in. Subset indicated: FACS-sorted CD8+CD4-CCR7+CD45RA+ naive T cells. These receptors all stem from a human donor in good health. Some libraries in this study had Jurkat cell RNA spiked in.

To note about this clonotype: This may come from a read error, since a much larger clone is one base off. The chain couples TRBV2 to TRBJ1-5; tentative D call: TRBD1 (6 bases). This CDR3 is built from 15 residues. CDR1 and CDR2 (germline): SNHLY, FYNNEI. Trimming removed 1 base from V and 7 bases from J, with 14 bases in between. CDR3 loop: CASSEVGGAGQPQHF. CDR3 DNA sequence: TGTGCCAGCAGTGAAGTAGGGGGGGCAGGCCAGCCCCAGCATTTT.

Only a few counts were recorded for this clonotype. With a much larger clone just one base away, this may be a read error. DNA of the CDR3: TGTGCCAGCAGCGTAGGGGCAGGGCACTACGAGCAGTACTTC. It is translated as CASSVGAGHYEQYF. The V and J genes are TRBV11-2 and TRBJ2-7, with D maybe TRBD1 (5 bases). Trimming cost V 5 bases and J 3 bases, with 14 bases left between them. In germline, CDR1 is SGHAT, CDR2 FQNNGV. CDR3 length: 14 amino acids.

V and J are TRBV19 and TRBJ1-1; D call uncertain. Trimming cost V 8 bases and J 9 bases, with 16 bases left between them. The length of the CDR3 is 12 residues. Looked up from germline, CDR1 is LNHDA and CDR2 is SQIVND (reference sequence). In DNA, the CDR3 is TGTGCCAGTTCTCCCCGCGAAGCTCAAGCTTTCTTT. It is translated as CASSPREAQAFF.

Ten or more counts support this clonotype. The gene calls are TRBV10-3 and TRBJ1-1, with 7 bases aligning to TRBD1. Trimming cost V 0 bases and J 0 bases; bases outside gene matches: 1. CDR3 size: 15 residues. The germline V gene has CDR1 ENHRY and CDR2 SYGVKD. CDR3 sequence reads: CAISESTGMNTEAFF. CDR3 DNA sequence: TGTGCCATCAGTGAGTCGACAGGGATGAACACTGAAGCTTTCTTT.

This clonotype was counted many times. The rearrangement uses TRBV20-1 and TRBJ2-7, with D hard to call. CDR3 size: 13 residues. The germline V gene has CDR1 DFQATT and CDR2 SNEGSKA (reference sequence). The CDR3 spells CSTGPSPLSEQYF. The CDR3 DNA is TGCTCAACCGGGCCCTCACCCTTAAGCGAGCAGTACTTC.

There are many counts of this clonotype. The CDR3 spells CSASSLLRYGYTF. CDR3 nucleotide sequence: TGCAGTGCTAGCTCCCTATTGCGCTATGGCTACACCTTC. The chain has TRBV20-1 and TRBJ1-2; no definite D call. The CDR3 runs to 13 residues. Germline CDR1 DFQATT, CDR2 SNEGSKA (reference sequence). Trimming left V 3 bases short and J 4 bases short, with 12 bases between.

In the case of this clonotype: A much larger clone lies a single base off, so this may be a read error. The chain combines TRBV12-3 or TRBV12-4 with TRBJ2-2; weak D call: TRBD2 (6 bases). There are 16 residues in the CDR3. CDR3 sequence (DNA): TGTGCCAGCCTGCTAACGGGCGGGACGAACACCGGGGAGCCGTTTTTT. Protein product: CASLLTGGTNTGEPFF.

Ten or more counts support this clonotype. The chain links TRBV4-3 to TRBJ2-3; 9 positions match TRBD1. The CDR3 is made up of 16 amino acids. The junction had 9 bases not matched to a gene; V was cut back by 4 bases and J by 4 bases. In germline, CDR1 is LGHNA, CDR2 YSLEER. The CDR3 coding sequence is TGCGCCAGCAGCCGCGATTCCGGGACAGGGTCAGATACGCAGTATTTT. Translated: CASSRDSGTGSDTQYF.

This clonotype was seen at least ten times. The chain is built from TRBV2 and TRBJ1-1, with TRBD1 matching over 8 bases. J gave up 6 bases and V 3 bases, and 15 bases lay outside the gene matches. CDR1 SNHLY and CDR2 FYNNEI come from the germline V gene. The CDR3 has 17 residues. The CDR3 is CASSEHRGTPGFSEAFF. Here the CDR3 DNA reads TGTGCCAGCAGTGAGCACAGGGGGACCCCTGGATTCTCTGAAGCTTTCTTT.

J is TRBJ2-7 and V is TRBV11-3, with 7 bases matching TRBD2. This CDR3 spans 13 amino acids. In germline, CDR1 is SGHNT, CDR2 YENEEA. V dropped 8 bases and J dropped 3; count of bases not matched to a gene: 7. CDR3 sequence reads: CASSGGSGYEQYF. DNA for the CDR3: TGTGCCAGCTCCGGGGGGAGCGGCTACGAGCAGTACTTC.

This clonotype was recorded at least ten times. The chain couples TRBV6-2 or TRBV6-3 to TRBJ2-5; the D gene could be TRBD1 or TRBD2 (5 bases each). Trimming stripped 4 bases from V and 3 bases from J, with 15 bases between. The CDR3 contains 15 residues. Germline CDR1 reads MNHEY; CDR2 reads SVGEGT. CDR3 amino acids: CASSSPLEGKETQYF. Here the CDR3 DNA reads TGTGCCAGCAGTTCTCCCCTTGAGGGGAAAGAGACCCAGTACTTC.

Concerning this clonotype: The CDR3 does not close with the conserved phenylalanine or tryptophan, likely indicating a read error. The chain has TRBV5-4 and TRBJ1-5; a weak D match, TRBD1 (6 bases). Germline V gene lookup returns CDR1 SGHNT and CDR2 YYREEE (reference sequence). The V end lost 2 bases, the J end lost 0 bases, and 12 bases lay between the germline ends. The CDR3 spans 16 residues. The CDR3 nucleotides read TGTGCCAGCAGCTTCCAGGGGACAACTAGCAATCAGCCCCAGCATTCT. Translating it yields CASSFQGTTSNQPQHS.

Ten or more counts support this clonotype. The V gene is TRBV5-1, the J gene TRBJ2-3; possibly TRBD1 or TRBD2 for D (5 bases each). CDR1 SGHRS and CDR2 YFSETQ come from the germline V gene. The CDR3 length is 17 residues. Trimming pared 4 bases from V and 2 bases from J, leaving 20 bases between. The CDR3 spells CASSHRGWGSLTDTQYF. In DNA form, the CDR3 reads TGCGCCAGCAGCCACCGGGGCTGGGGATCCCTCACAGATACGCAGTATTTT.

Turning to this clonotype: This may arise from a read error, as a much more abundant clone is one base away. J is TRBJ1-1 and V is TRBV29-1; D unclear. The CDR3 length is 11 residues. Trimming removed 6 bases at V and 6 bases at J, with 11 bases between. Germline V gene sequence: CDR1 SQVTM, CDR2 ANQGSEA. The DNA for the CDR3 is TGCAGCGTGAGGGTCGGCGCTGAAGCTTTCTTT. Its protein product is CSVRVGAEAFF.

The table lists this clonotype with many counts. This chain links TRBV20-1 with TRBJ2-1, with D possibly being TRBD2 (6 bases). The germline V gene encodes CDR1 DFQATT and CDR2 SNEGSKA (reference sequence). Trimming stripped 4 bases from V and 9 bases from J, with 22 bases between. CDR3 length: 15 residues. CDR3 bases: TGCAGTGCTACCCGTGGAGGGCGTCCTGGGGGTGAGCAGTTCTTC. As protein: CSATRGGRPGGEQFF.

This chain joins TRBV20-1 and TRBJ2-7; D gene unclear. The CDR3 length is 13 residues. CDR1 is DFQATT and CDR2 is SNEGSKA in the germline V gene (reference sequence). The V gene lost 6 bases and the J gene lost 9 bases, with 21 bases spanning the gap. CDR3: CSATKESQVGQYF. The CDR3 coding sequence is TGCAGTGCAACAAAGGAGTCCCAAGTCGGGCAGTACTTC.